The source of this TCR beta chain is a study of shared clonotypes between healthy human individuals. Only one count was recorded for this clone. What it recognizes is unknown. A deep-level run was used for the assay. For each subset, genomic DNA was distributed in equal portions over several immunoSEQ plates. The repertoire was sequenced with immunoSEQ multiplex PCR; TCRdb's copy has only in-frame clones and lacks some. The sample lists some 2.4 million clones; roughly 93% were seen once. Broader study findings: Generation of non-shared clonotypes was less probable than generation of clonotypes shared by all four donors.

The source of this sequence is a man between 18 and 35 years old in good health. Some clones in this sample may be carry-over from other donors' samples. Sequencing was carried out using naive CD4+ T cells from PBMCs. Subset here: CD45RA+ positively selected.

CDR3 in DNA: TGTGCCAGCAGTCAACTCCAGGGGGCTGGGGAGACCCAGTACTTC. Translation gives CASSQLQGAGETQYF. The J gene is TRBJ2-5, the V gene TRBV7-2, with 8 bases lining up with TRBD1. V was pared by 6 bases and J by 5 bases, with 11 bases of the junction left unmatched. This CDR3 contains 15 residues. Germline values: CDR1 SGHTA, CDR2 FQGNSA.